This TCR beta chain was sequenced during a study of spatial heterogeneity in lung cancer. Time point indicated: blood at routine non-recurrence follow-up after resection. The authors sequenced whole RNA from tumor, nontumor lung or frozen PBMC without sorting. One entry per CDR3 protein results from TCRdb running MiXCR on the 5' RACE reads. The profile shows some 110,000 distinct CDR3 sequences, 10% to 15% of them singletons. This CDR3 has 14 residues. Trimming took off 4 bases at V and 5 bases at J, with 18 bases between the two ends. Germline CDR1 is GTSNPN and CDR2 is SVGIG (reference sequence). The sequencing here drew on PBMCs, taken at follow-up. The chain recombines TRBV30 with TRBJ2-7, with D perhaps TRBD1 or TRBD2 (5 bases each). This receptor was taken from a male donor with early-stage non-small cell lung cancer. CDR3 residues: CAWTRVDGTNEQYF. The CDR3 nucleotides read TGTGCCTGGACCCGTGTGGACGGGACCAACGAGCAGTACTTC.